Below, one TCR beta chain is given with its context. What it binds is unknown. The authors extracted RNA and reverse transcribed it into cDNA as the sequencing template. Generated by immunoSEQ multiplex PCR, the TCRdb table keeps only in-frame clones and is missing some. Here the sample spans more than 85,000 clones, about 58% being singletons. The data originate from a study of CD8+ T cells in alopecia areata. Study-wide results and caveats: Persistence in scalp and blood during tofacitinib was observed for many expanded lesional clones.

The CDR3 extends over 12 amino acids. The germline CDR1 and CDR2 sequences are SGDLS and YYNGEE. The germline V and J ends were trimmed by 3 bases and 6 bases, with 7 bases remaining between them. Noted treatment: oral pan-JAK inhibitor, 5-10 mg twice daily. This sample comprised CD8+ T cells sorted from blood, obtained at week 4, from a patient treated with tofacitinib. This sequence joins TRBV9 and TRBJ1-5; D is unclear. The receptor's source is a human donor with alopecia areata. Written as DNA, the CDR3 is TGTGCCAGCAGCGCACCGCTTCAGCCCCAGCATTTT. It encodes CASSAPLQPQHF.